The clone carrying this T cell receptor (beta chain) has at least ten counts. Its antigen is still unknown. This specimen belongs to a study of Graves' ophthalmopathy and Graves' hyperthyroidism. As for the study in general: There was a collection of peripheral blood at initial diagnosis, before any treatment. General study points: The model predicted ophthalmopathy progression with 70.59% sensitivity and less than 85% specificity.

The CDR3 has 13 residues. The junction had 5 bases not matched to a gene; V was cut back by 2 bases and J by 9 bases. CDR1 is LGHNA, CDR2 YSLEER, per germline. Amplified material comprised TCR beta CDR3 regions derived from RNA transcripts. Second-round multiplex PCR came after a first-round RT-PCR that employed HTBI primers. MiXCR, applied by TCRdb to the multiplex PCR reads, yields one record per CDR3 protein. This sample yields under 400,000 distinct CDR3 sequences, of which 17% are seen a single time; around an eighth belongs to the top ten. Material: peripheral blood. The source of this sequence is an adult man with Graves' ophthalmopathy. This rearrangement joins TRBV4-3 to TRBJ1-1; TRBD1 matches at 8 bases. The CDR3 region has the DNA TGCGCCAGCAGCCAAAGCGGGACAGGAAAAGCTTTCTTT. Amino acids: CASSQSGTGKAFF.